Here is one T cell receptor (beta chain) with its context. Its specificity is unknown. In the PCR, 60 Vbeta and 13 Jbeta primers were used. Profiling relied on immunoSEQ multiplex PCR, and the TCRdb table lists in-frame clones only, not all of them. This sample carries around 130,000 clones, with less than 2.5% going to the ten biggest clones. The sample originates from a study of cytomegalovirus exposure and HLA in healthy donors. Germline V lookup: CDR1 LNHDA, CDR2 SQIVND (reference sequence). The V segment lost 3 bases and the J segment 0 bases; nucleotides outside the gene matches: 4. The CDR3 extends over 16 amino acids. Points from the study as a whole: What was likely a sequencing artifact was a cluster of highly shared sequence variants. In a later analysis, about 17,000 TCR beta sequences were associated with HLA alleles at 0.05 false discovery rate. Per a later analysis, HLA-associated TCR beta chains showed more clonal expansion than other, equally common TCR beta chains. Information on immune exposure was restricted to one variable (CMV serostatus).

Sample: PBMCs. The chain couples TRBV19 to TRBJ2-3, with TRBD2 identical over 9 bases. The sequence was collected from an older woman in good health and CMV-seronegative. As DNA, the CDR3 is TGTGCCAGTAGTATGCCGCTAGCGGGGAGCACAGATACGCAGTATTTT. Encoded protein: CASSMPLAGSTDTQYF.